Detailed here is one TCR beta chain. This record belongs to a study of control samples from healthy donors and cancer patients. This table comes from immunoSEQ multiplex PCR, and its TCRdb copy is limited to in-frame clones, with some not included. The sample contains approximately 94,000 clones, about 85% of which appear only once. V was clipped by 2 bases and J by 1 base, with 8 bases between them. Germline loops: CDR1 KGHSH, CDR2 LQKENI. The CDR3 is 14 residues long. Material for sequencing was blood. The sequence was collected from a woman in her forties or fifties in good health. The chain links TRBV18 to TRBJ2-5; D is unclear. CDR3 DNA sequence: TGTGCCAGCTCACCAGGGATATCCCAAGAGACCCAGTACTTC. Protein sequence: CASSPGISQETQYF. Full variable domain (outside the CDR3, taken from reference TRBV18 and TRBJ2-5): NAGVMQNPRHLVRRRGQEARLRCSPMKGHSHVYWYRQLPEEGLKFMVYLQKENIIDESGMPKERFSAEFPKEGPSILRIQQVVRGDSAAYFCASSPGISQETQYFGPGTRLLVL.